The present entry profiles one T cell receptor beta chain with its context. What antigen it recognizes has not been identified. Nothing much larger sits one base from this clone, and base qualities are not available. One collaborating source in Seattle enrolled patients while the patients were actively infected and followed the patients over time throughout the course of disease. The collaborating institutions used their own protocols to collect whole blood in K2EDTA tubes. Collaborator samples were shipped for TCRbeta analysis as frozen whole blood, isolated PBMCs, or DNA extracted from either sample type. This sample was included in a study of blood T cell repertoires in COVID-19 (dated by TCRdb to about 2020). Notes on the research overall: Collaborator samples came from the United States, Italy and Spain and covered acute and convalescent phases of COVID-19. The material from the prospective study consisted of cDNA or gDNA derived from T cells, B-cell-depleted T cells, or PBMCs. Subjects who had been exposed to COVID-19, were actively infected with it, or had recovered from it provided the deeply sampled blood TCRbeta repertoires that made up the dataset. Where available, HLA class I and class II types were obtained from metadata supplied by the sample provider rather than from assay-based typing. The repertoires were released in a freely available public database intended as a resource for research on the immune response to SARS-CoV-2. Samples came from the ongoing ImmuneRACE study (first 160 participants) plus 1,254 subjects from 6 global collaborators. Nearly every sample came with metadata listing a de-identified subject ID, COVID-19 status, age in years and sex.

What the research found in general, with its limitations: The quantity of clinical and demographic metadata differed by source and by participant and was supplied without curation.

CDR1 is given as SEHNR and CDR2 as FQNEAQ, both from the germline V gene (reference sequence). The CDR3 starts with the cysteine, ends with the phenylalanine, and has 16 residues. Of all the DNA, just the CDR3 is kept, 48 bases in frame from base 1. The trim is 0 bases for V and 0 bases for J, with a gap of 9 bases between the germline ends. TCRbeta CDR3 regions were amplified from genomic DNA using the immunoSEQ Assay, a bias-controlled multiplex PCR. Processing in the source paper ran as follows. Within the assay, amplification of reference gene primers was used to estimate how many nucleated cells each sample contained. To quantify the absolute abundance of each unique TCRbeta CDR3 rearrangement, sequence reads were collapsed and filtered. For each sample, productive Simpson clonality was calculated as the square root of Simpson's diversity index over productive rearrangements. This is the immuneACCESS table as TCRdb keeps it, with only in-frame sequences that have V and J called. A part of the clones is gone; compared with another copy, unresolved V genes explain less than half, and the rest is unexplained. V, J and clone size derive from that table, while D and trimming were established from the DNA sequence. The sample table contains 250,000 or so clones; only one count was recorded for about 87% of them. The ten largest clones add up to under 3.5% of the sample.

Sequencing was done on a sample of peripheral blood. The rearranged chain carries TRBV7-9 and TRBJ2-1; the best D guess is TRBD1, with 5 bases matching. The sequence derives from a man aged 25-45 years with COVID-19, enrolled during active disease. The sequence in DNA is TGTGCCAGCAGCTTAGCGTCAGGGCCCTCCTACAATGAGCAGTTCTTC. It is translated as CASSLASGPSYNEQFF.